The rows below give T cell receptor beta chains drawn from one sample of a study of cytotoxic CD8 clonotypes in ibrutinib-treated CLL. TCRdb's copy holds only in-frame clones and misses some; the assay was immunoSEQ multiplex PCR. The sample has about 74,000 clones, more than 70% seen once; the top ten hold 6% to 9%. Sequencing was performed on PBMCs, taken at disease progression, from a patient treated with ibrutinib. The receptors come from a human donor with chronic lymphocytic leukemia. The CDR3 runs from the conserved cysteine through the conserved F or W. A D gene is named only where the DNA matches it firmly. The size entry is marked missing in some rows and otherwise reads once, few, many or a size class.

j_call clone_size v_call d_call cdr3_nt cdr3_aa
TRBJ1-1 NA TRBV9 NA TGTGCCAGCAGCGTAGAGGGTGGAGGGACTGAAGCTTTCTTT CASSVEGGGTEAFF
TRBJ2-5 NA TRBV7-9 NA TGTGCCAGCAGCCACCGGATTACCGGGGAGACCCAGTACTTC CASSHRITGETQYF
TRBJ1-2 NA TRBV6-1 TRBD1 TGTGCCAGCAGTGCGAAGTGGACAGGCAGAACTAACTATGGCTACACCTTC CASSAKWTGRTNYGYTF
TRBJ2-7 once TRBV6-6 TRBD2 TGTGCCAGCAGTCCCTACGTGGCTAGCGGGACCTACGAGCAGTACTTC CASSPYVASGTYEQYF
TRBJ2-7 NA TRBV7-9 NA TGTGCCAGCAGCTTAGTCTACGAGCAGTACTTC CASSLVYEQYF
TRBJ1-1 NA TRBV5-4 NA TGTGCCAGCAGTTCGGACGGTTGGCCGGGAGGGTCTGAAGCTTTCTTT CASSSDGWPGGSEAFF
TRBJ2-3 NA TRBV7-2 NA TGTGCCAGCAGCTTGGTGGGGGGGCGGGGCACAGATACGCAGTATTTT CASSLVGGRGTDTQYF
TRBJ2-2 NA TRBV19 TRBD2 TGTGCCAGTAGCCGCCTCGGGGTGTCGCGGGGGGGAGCAAACACCGGGGAGCTGTTTTTT CASSRLGVSRGGANTGELFF
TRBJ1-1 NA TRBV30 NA TGTGCCTGGACTTCCGGCTGGAACACTGAAGCTTTCTTT CAWTSGWNTEAFF
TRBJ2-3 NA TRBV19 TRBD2 TGTGCCAGTAGTATCCGAGGGGCAGGGAGGGCAGATACGCAGTATTTT CASSIRGAGRADTQYF
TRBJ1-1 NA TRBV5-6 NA TGTGCCAGCAGCTTGGAGTGGACAGCTATTGAAGCTTTCTTT CASSLEWTAIEAFF
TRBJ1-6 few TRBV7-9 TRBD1 TGTGCCAGCAGCTTAGACGGACAGGGTATTTCACCCCTCCACTTT CASSLDGQGISPLHF
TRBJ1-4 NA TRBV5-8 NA TGTGCCAGCAGCCCCGGGAGGACAACTAATGAAAAACTGTTTTTT CASSPGRTTNEKLFF
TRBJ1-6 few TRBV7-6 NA TGTGCCAGCAGCTTGGACAGTAATTCACCCCTCCACTTT CASSLDSNSPLHF
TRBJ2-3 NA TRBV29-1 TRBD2 TGCAGCGTTGGGGGAGGGGCTACAGATACGCAGTATTTT CSVGGGATDTQYF
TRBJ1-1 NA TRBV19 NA TGTGCCAGTAGTATAGGTCCGAACACTGAAGCTTTCTTT CASSIGPNTEAFF
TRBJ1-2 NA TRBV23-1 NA TGCGCCAGCAGTCAATCGCGTACCTACACCTTC CASSQSRTYTF